Listed here is a single TCR beta chain. Other DNA variants within this sample encode the same CDR3. The trim removed 0 bases at V and 1 base at J, leaving 0 bases unmatched. Per germline, CDR1 SGHNT and CDR2 YYREEE (reference sequence). The CDR3 runs to 14 residues. Generated by immunoSEQ multiplex PCR, the TCRdb table keeps only in-frame clones and is missing some. The sample holds roughly 250,000 clones, about nine tenths seen once. These data belong to a study of blood T cell repertoires in COVID-19. The chain couples TRBV5-4 to TRBJ2-7; 8 bases agree with TRBD1. Sequencing input: PBMCs or T cells enriched from blood (not recorded which). This sequence was found in a woman between 18 and 30 years old who had recovered from COVID-19. The DNA for the CDR3 is TGTGCCAGCAGCTTGGGACAGGGGTCCTACGAGCAGTACTTC. Translating it yields CASSLGQGSYEQYF. Variable domain in full (rest from reference TRBV5-4 and TRBJ2-7): ETGVTQSPTHLIKTRGQQVTLRCSSQSGHNTVSWYQQALGQGPQFIFQYYREEENGRGNFPPRFSGLQFPNYSSELNVNALELDDSALYLCASSLGQGSYEQYFGPGTRLTVT.